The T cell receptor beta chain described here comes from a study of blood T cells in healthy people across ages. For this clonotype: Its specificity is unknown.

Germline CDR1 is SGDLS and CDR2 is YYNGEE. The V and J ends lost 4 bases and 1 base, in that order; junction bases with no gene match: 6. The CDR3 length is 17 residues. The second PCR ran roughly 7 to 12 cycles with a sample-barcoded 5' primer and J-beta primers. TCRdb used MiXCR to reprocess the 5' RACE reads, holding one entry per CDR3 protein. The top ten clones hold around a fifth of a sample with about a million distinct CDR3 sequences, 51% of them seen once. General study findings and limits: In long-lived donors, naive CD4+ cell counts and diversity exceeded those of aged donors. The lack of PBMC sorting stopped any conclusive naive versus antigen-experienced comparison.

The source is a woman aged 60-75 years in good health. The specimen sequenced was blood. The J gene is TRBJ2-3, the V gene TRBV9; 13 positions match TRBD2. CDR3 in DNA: TGTGCCAGCAGCCTCCCGGGACTAGCGGGGCGCACAGATACGCAGTATTTT. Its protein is CASSLPGLAGRTDTQYF.